These T cell receptor beta chains were read from a single sample in a study of T cell responses to AZD1222 COVID-19 vaccine. Measured with immunoSEQ multiplex PCR; TCRdb has only the in-frame clones, and not every one. The sample lists 75,000 to 100,000 clones, roughly 90% occurring once. Sequences were derived from peripheral blood, sampled on day 0 of AZD1222 vaccination. The receptors shown here come from an adult in good health. CDR3s include the opening cysteine and the closing phenylalanine or tryptophan. The order of the fields is J gene, D gene, V gene, clone size, CDR3 protein, CDR3 DNA. D genes are given only for firm matches. Clone size is given for some rows only: seen once, a few or many times, or a class if the clone is expanded.

>TRBJ2-3|TRBD2|TRBV29-1|few
CSVRLAGGPSDTQYF
TGCAGCGTGAGACTAGCGGGAGGGCCGTCAGATACGCAGTATTTT
>TRBJ2-1|TRBD2|TRBV27|-
CASSLGGLLINEQFF
TGTGCCAGCAGTTTAGGGGGACTACTGATAAATGAGCAGTTCTTC
>TRBJ1-5|TRBD1|TRBV15|-
CATSQRTGLWPQHF
TGTGCCACCAGCCAACGGACAGGGCTGTGGCCCCAGCATTTT
>TRBJ1-3|-|TRBV9|-
CASSIDRSSGNTIYF
TGTGCCAGCAGCATTGACCGGAGCTCTGGAAACACCATATATTTT
>TRBJ1-6|-|TRBV5-1|-
CASRGQDPSYNSPLHF
TGCGCCAGCAGAGGGCAGGACCCTTCCTATAATTCACCCCTCCACTTT
>TRBJ2-1|-|TRBV28|-
CASSLLNNEQFF
TGTGCCAGCAGTTTGCTCAACAATGAGCAGTTCTTC
>TRBJ2-2|-|TRBV5-6|-
CASSLAWAALSGELFF
TGTGCCAGCAGCTTGGCCTGGGCAGCTTTATCCGGGGAGCTGTTTTTT
>TRBJ2-7|-|TRBV28|-
CASSSPRGLSYEQYF
TGTGCCAGCAGCTCCCCCCGGGGACTGAGCTACGAGCAGTACTTC
>TRBJ1-1|-|TRBV19|-
CASKDSRDTEAFF
TGTGCCAGTAAGGACAGTAGGGACACTGAAGCTTTCTTT
>TRBJ2-1|TRBD2|TRBV15|-
CATSRFTGGVRSYNEQFF
TGTGCCACCAGCAGATTCACTGGGGGGGTAAGATCCTACAATGAGCAGTTCTTC
>TRBJ2-3|-|TRBV6-5|-
CASSYEALTDTQYF
TGTGCCAGCAGTTACGAGGCTCTCACAGATACGCAGTATTTT
>TRBJ2-1|TRBD2|TRBV3-1/TRBV3-2|-
CASSHRNSGRGFF
TGTGCCAGCAGCCACAGAAATAGCGGGAGGGGGTTCTTC
>TRBJ2-5|TRBD1|TRBV3-1/TRBV3-2|-
CASSLTPGQGQETQYF
TGTGCCAGCAGCCTTACACCGGGACAGGGACAAGAGACCCAGTACTTC
>TRBJ1-1|-|TRBV7-2|-
CASKKTAMNTEAFF
TGTGCCAGCAAGAAGACAGCCATGAACACTGAAGCTTTCTTT
>TRBJ2-1|TRBD2|TRBV25-1|few
CASSELAGANEQFF
TGTGCCAGCAGTGAACTAGCGGGAGCGAATGAGCAGTTCTTC
>TRBJ2-7|-|TRBV30|-
CAWGTFEQYF
TGTGCCTGGGGGACATTCGAGCAGTACTTC
>TRBJ2-7|-|TRBV18|-
CASSPFGGYEQYF
TGTGCCAGCTCACCTTTCGGGGGCTACGAGCAGTACTTC
>TRBJ2-1|TRBD2|TRBV12-3/TRBV12-4|-
CASGRGDNEQFF
TGTGCCAGCGGTCGGGGGGACAATGAGCAGTTCTTC
>TRBJ2-1|TRBD2|TRBV24-1|-
CATSDAGTSSYNEQFF
TGTGCCACCAGTGATGCCGGGACTAGCTCCTACAATGAGCAGTTCTTC
>TRBJ1-1|-|TRBV3-1/TRBV3-2|-
CASSQGPSQGIEAFF
TGTGCCAGCAGCCAAGGGCCCAGTCAGGGGATTGAAGCTTTCTTT
>TRBJ2-1|-|TRBV6-2/TRBV6-3|-
CASSYRTANEQFF
TGTGCCAGCAGTTACCGGACGGCTAATGAGCAGTTCTTC
>TRBJ2-7|TRBD1|TRBV10-3|few
CAIRTDRGTSYEQYF
TGTGCCATCAGAACCGACAGGGGCACTTCCTACGAGCAGTACTTC
>TRBJ1-5|TRBD1|TRBV27|-
CASSSTSGTGTNQPQHF
TGTGCCAGCAGTTCTACTAGCGGGACAGGGACTAATCAGCCCCAGCATTTT
>TRBJ2-7|-|TRBV28|-
CASQEGYEQYF
TGTGCCAGCCAGGAGGGGTACGAGCAGTACTTC
>TRBJ2-1|-|TRBV4-3|-
CASSQDLGEQFF
TGCGCCAGCAGCCAAGACTTGGGTGAGCAGTTCTTC
>TRBJ2-2|-|TRBV10-3|-
CAIRPGNRAENTGELFF
TGTGCCATCAGACCCGGAAACAGGGCAGAAAACACCGGGGAGCTGTTTTTT
>TRBJ2-1|-|TRBV7-3|-
CASSTLNNEQFF
TGTGCCAGCAGTACCCTCAACAATGAGCAGTTCTTC
>TRBJ2-1|TRBD1|TRBV6-5|-
CATTRDSGNEQFF
TGTGCCACGACCCGGGACAGCGGCAATGAGCAGTTCTTC